The 20 T cell receptor beta chains below were found in one sample sequenced in a study of CXCR3-negative and CXCR3-positive naive CD8 T cells. Researchers prepared the TRB cDNA libraries using 5' RACE with UMI labels. From the 5' RACE reads, TCRdb lists one entry per CDR3 protein and no DNA. The repertoire table contains 90,000 to 100,000 distinct CDR3 sequences. The source material was naive CXCR3- CD8+ T cells from blood. Indicated subset: CD45RO-CCR7+CD27+CD95- naive CD8+ T cells lacking CXCR3 (TNR3-). These receptors all come from a human donor in good health. Some clones in this sample may be carry-over from other donors' samples.

The CDR3 spells CASSLRGLGYEQYF. This chain joins TRBV7-2 and TRBJ2-7; TCRdb's D call of TRBD1 is untestable without DNA. Germline V gene lookup returns CDR1 SGHTA and CDR2 FQGNSA. The length of the CDR3 is 14 residues.

The chain is built from TRBV7-9 and TRBJ2-1; TCRdb lists TRBD1, though no DNA is available to test this call. The germline gives CDR1 SEHNR, CDR2 FQNEAQ (reference sequence). The CDR3 is 14 amino acids. CDR3 sequence reads: CASRGTGVVNEQFF.

The gene calls are TRBV9 and TRBJ2-1; TCRdb's assignment of TRBD2 cannot be checked, as there is no DNA. Looked up from germline, CDR1 is SGDLS and CDR2 is YYNGEE. The CDR3 extends over 16 amino acids. The CDR3 spells CASSAEGPFLYNEQFF.

The gene calls are TRBV10-3 and TRBJ2-1; the D call from TCRdb, TRBD2, cannot be confirmed without DNA. This CDR3 is built from 14 residues. Germline V gene sequence: CDR1 ENHRY, CDR2 SYGVKD. CDR3 sequence: CAISSPLADNEQFF.

This chain links TRBV7-7 with TRBJ2-7; checking the TCRdb D call of TRBD1 is not possible without DNA. This CDR3 has 14 amino acids. The germline CDR1 and CDR2 sequences are SSHAT and FNYEAQ (reference sequence). The CDR3 reads CASSLGPQGGEQYF.

The genes are TRBV7-6 and TRBJ2-7; the TCRdb D gene call, TRBD1, has no DNA to confirm it. Germline V gene lookup returns CDR1 SGHVS and CDR2 FNYEAQ. The CDR3 has 15 amino acids. The CDR3 here is CASSLGQQVDYEQYF.

The chain links TRBV20-1 to TRBJ1-5; TCRdb indicates TRBD1, and absent DNA this call remains unverified. The CDR3 contains 13 residues. Germline CDR1 reads DFQATT; CDR2 reads SNEGSKA (reference sequence). CDR3 loop: CSLGQGYNQPQHF.

The V call is TRBV29-1, the J call TRBJ2-3; TCRdb's D call of TRBD2 is untestable without DNA. Germline V gene lookup returns CDR1 SQVTM and CDR2 ANQGSEA. The CDR3 sequence is 15 residues long. CDR3 loop: CSVIREGDSLFAQYF.

The chain recombines TRBV7-6 with TRBJ1-1; TCRdb picks TRBD1, but there is no DNA to check that call. This CDR3 region has 15 residues. CDR1 and CDR2 (germline): SGHVS, FNYEAQ. CDR3 amino acids: CASSYDSELNTEAFF.

The V and J genes are TRBV12-3 or TRBV12-4 and TRBJ1-5; no DNA is available, so the TRBD1 call from TCRdb remains unchecked. This CDR3 is built from 18 residues. CDR3 sequence: CASSSAEVGQANDQPQHF.

The CDR3 here is CASSGDSGANVLTF. The chain recombines TRBV9 with TRBJ2-6. CDR1 SGDLS and CDR2 YYNGEE come from the germline V gene. This CDR3 has 14 residues.

This chain joins TRBV5-1 and TRBJ2-2. Germline CDR1 SGHRS, CDR2 YFSETQ. This CDR3 is 13 amino acids long. CDR3 in amino acids: CASSILNTGELFF.

V and J are TRBV29-1 and TRBJ2-1; the D gene TCRdb calls, TRBD2, cannot be checked with no DNA. CDR1 is SQVTM, CDR2 ANQGSEA, per germline. The CDR3 runs 18 residues. CDR3 protein: CSACWTSGVHSSYNEQFF.

This chain connects TRBV10-3 to TRBJ2-1; TCRdb gives TRBD2 as the D gene, but with no DNA this cannot be confirmed. CDR3 length: 15 amino acids. Germline lookup yields CDR1 ENHRY and CDR2 SYGVKD. CDR3 amino acids: CAITAGAGGTNEQFF.

The J gene is TRBJ2-3, the V gene TRBV4-3; TCRdb selects TRBD2, and the lack of DNA leaves this call unchecked. Germline lookup yields CDR1 LGHNA and CDR2 YSLEER. CDR3 size: 16 residues. The CDR3 is CASSQGAGVSTDTQYF.

This chain joins TRBV2 and TRBJ2-7. The CDR3 totals 13 residues. The germline V gene has CDR1 SNHLY and CDR2 FYNNEI. The CDR3 loop is CASGLEDAYEQYF.

The chain links TRBV24-1 to TRBJ2-1; the D call from TCRdb, TRBD2, cannot be confirmed without DNA. CDR1 and CDR2 (germline): KGHDR, SFDVKD. The CDR3 runs to 13 residues. CDR3 residues: CATSDLQGTSMFF.

V usage is TRBV11-2 and J usage is TRBJ2-7; TCRdb proposes TRBD2, but this gene call is untestable without DNA. CDR1 is SGHAT and CDR2 is FQNNGV in the germline V gene. The CDR3 is made up of 12 amino acids. CDR3 sequence: CASSLRGPEQYF.

The rearrangement joins TRBV6-5 to TRBJ2-7. Germline loops: CDR1 MNHEY, CDR2 SVGAGI. The CDR3 has 12 residues. CDR3 sequence reads: CASSQVNGEQYF.

The chain combines TRBV29-1 with TRBJ2-7; the TCRdb D gene call, TRBD1, has no DNA to confirm it. The V gene's germline CDR1 is SQVTM and CDR2 ANQGSEA. This CDR3 has 13 amino acids. The CDR3 spells CSVETPQGYEQYF.